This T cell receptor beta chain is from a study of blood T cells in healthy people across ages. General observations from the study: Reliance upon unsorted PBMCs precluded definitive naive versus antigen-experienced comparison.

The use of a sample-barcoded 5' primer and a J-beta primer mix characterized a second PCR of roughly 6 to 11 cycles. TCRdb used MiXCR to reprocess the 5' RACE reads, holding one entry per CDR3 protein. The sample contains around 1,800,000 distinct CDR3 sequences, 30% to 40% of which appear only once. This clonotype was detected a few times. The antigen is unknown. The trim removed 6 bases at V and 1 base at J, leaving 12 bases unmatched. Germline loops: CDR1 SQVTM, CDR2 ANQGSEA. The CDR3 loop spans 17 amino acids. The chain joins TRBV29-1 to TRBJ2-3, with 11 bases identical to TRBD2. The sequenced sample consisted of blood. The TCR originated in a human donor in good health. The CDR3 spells CSVRGLAAYDGTDTQYF. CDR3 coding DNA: TGCAGCGTCAGGGGACTAGCGGCGTACGACGGCACAGATACGCAGTATTTT.